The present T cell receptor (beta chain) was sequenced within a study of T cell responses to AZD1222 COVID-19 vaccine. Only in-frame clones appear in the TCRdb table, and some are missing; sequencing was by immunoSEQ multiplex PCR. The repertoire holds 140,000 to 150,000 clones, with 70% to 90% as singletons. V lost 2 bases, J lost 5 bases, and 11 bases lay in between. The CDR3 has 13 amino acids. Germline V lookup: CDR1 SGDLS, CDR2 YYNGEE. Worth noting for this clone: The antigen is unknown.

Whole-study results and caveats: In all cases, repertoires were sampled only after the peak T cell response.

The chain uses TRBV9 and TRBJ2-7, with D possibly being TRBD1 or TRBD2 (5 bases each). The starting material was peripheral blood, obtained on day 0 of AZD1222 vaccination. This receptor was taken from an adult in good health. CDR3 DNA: TGTGCCAGCAGCGTGGCAGGGAGCAACGAGCAGTACTTC. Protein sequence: CASSVAGSNEQYF.